A selection of T cell receptor beta chains follows, all from one sample in a study of T cell changes during pregnancy in multiple sclerosis. The method was immunoSEQ multiplex PCR; TCRdb's version includes in-frame clones alone and lacks a portion of them. This sample carries 35,000 to 45,000 clones, roughly 89% of them seen once, and the ten largest clones take under 0.7%. The material was CD4+ T cells from peripheral blood mononuclear cells, obtained before pregnancy. Receptors originate from a female donor with multiple sclerosis, enrolled in a pregnancy study. The CDR3 runs from the conserved cysteine through the conserved F or W. A D gene is named only where the DNA matches it firmly. Clone size appears in some rows only: once, few, many, or a class for an expanded clone.

D gene: -
V gene: TRBV5-1
J gene: TRBJ1-2
clone size: -
CDR3 DNA: TGCGCCAGCAGCTTGGGAGATAGCTACACCTTC
CDR3 protein: CASSLGDSYTF

D gene: -
V gene: TRBV7-2
J gene: TRBJ1-5
clone size: medium-sized
CDR3 DNA: TGTGCCAGCAGCTTGCGGGGGGATCAGCCCCAGCATTTT
CDR3 protein: CASSLRGDQPQHF

D gene: -
V gene: TRBV2
J gene: TRBJ2-7
clone size: -
CDR3 DNA: TGTGCCAGCAGGCCAGCGGTCCTCTCCTACGAGCAGTACTTC
CDR3 protein: CASRPAVLSYEQYF

D gene: TRBD2
V gene: TRBV28
J gene: TRBJ2-5
clone size: -
CDR3 DNA: TGTGCCAGCAGGCGGGGGTTGGAGACCCAGTACTTC
CDR3 protein: CASRRGLETQYF

D gene: -
V gene: TRBV7-3
J gene: TRBJ2-7
clone size: few
CDR3 DNA: TGTGCCAGCAGATTAATGCCCCTCCCGGCCTACGAGCAGTACTTC
CDR3 protein: CASRLMPLPAYEQYF

D gene: -
V gene: TRBV13
J gene: TRBJ1-4
clone size: -
CDR3 DNA: TGTGCCAGCAGCTTAGGAAAGGGGATGTTTTTT
CDR3 protein: CASSLGKGMFF

D gene: -
V gene: TRBV7-8
J gene: TRBJ2-1
clone size: -
CDR3 DNA: TGTGCCAGCAGCCGACTAGTTGAGCAGTTCTTC
CDR3 protein: CASSRLVEQFF

D gene: -
V gene: TRBV19
J gene: TRBJ1-2
clone size: -
CDR3 DNA: TGTGCCAGTAGGACTCCCGCCCTCCAGGGAGGGGTAGAATATGGCTACACCTTC
CDR3 protein: CASRTPALQGGVEYGYTF

D gene: -
V gene: TRBV8-2
J gene: TRBJ2-6
clone size: -
CDR3 DNA: TGTGGCAGTGCGGGGAGCACAAAGTCGGGCCAACGTCCTGCTTTC
CDR3 protein: CGSAGSTKSGQRPAF

D gene: TRBD2
V gene: TRBV11-1
J gene: TRBJ2-3
clone size: -
CDR3 DNA: TGTGCCAGCCTTGATAGGCGGGGGGGCGGAGATACGCAGTATTTT
CDR3 protein: CASLDRRGGGDTQYF

D gene: -
V gene: TRBV6-1
J gene: TRBJ2-1
clone size: -
CDR3 DNA: TGTGCCAGCAGTCTACTTGGACAGCTTTACAATGAGCAGTTCTTC
CDR3 protein: CASSLLGQLYNEQFF

D gene: TRBD1
V gene: TRBV14
J gene: TRBJ2-3
clone size: once
CDR3 DNA: TGTGCCAGCAGCAGGACAGGGGGGGAACCAGATACGCAGTATTTT
CDR3 protein: CASSRTGGEPDTQYF

D gene: TRBD2
V gene: TRBV25-1
J gene: TRBJ2-7
clone size: -
CDR3 DNA: TGTGCCAGCAGTGAATGGGGGGGGAGTTTTTACGAGCAGTACTTC
CDR3 protein: CASSEWGGSFYEQYF

D gene: -
V gene: TRBV10-3
J gene: TRBJ1-1
clone size: -
CDR3 DNA: TGTGCCATCAGTGACTCACAGGTGGGGACTGAAGCTTTCTTT
CDR3 protein: CAISDSQVGTEAFF

D gene: TRBD1
V gene: TRBV7-6
J gene: TRBJ1-6
clone size: -
CDR3 DNA: TGTGCCAGCAGCTCTACGCCGGGACAGGGGCTTCCTCCATCAACTTCACCCCTCCACTTT
CDR3 protein: CASSSTPGQGLPPSTSPLHF

D gene: TRBD1
V gene: TRBV19
J gene: TRBJ1-2
clone size: -
CDR3 DNA: TGTGCCAGTAGTATTCTCCAGGGGGCAGATGGCTACACCTTC
CDR3 protein: CASSILQGADGYTF

D gene: -
V gene: TRBV4-3
J gene: TRBJ2-7
clone size: -
CDR3 DNA: TGCGCCAGCAGCCAGGTAGAGCGCAGAAGCCCTTTTTGGTACGAGCAGTACTTC
CDR3 protein: CASSQVERRSPFWYEQYF

D gene: -
V gene: TRBV6-5
J gene: TRBJ1-2
clone size: -
CDR3 DNA: TGTGCCAGCAGTTACCCGGGGACTGGCGGCTACACCTTC
CDR3 protein: CASSYPGTGGYTF

D gene: -
V gene: TRBV6-6
J gene: TRBJ1-2
clone size: -
CDR3 DNA: TGTGCCAGCAGGGGAGGGGATGGCTACACCTTC
CDR3 protein: CASRGGDGYTF

D gene: -
V gene: TRBV15
J gene: TRBJ2-1
clone size: -
CDR3 DNA: TGTGCCACCAGCCCCCTGGGGGCAGAGGAGAATGAGCAGTTCTTC
CDR3 protein: CATSPLGAEENEQFF

D gene: TRBD1
V gene: TRBV7-9
J gene: TRBJ1-1
clone size: -
CDR3 DNA: TGTGCCAGCAGACCGACAGGGGGGACTGAAGCTTTCTTT
CDR3 protein: CASRPTGGTEAFF

D gene: -
V gene: TRBV5-1
J gene: TRBJ2-6
clone size: once
CDR3 DNA: TGCGCCAGCAATGAGGCGTCTGGGGCCAACGTCCTGACTTTC
CDR3 protein: CASNEASGANVLTF

D gene: -
V gene: TRBV5-1
J gene: TRBJ1-6
clone size: -
CDR3 DNA: TGCGCCAGCAGCACCCCGGGAAAGGGTTCACCCCTCCACTTT
CDR3 protein: CASSTPGKGSPLHF

D gene: TRBD1
V gene: TRBV27
J gene: TRBJ1-1
clone size: -
CDR3 DNA: TGTGCCAGCAGTTTATCCTCGCGACAGGGCCTCGGGTGGATGAACACTGAAGCTTTCTTT
CDR3 protein: CASSLSSRQGLGWMNTEAFF

D gene: TRBD2
V gene: TRBV7-9
J gene: TRBJ2-1
clone size: once
CDR3 DNA: TGTGCCAGCAGCTTATTAGCGGGGGGCTCCTACAATGAGCAGTTCTTC
CDR3 protein: CASSLLAGGSYNEQFF

D gene: TRBD1
V gene: TRBV2
J gene: TRBJ1-6
clone size: -
CDR3 DNA: TGTGCCGGGCAACAGGGGGGCGCCTCCTATAATTCACCCCTCCACTTT
CDR3 protein: CAGQQGGASYNSPLHF

D gene: -
V gene: TRBV7-3
J gene: TRBJ1-5
clone size: -
CDR3 DNA: TGTGCCAGCAACCAAGAGCAGGGTAAGGGACAGCCCCAGCATTTT
CDR3 protein: CASNQEQGKGQPQHF

D gene: -
V gene: TRBV5-1
J gene: TRBJ2-2
clone size: -
CDR3 DNA: TGCGCCAGCAGCTTGGGACTAGACTCCCCCGGGGAGCTGTTTTTT
CDR3 protein: CASSLGLDSPGELFF

D gene: -
V gene: TRBV29-1
J gene: TRBJ1-5
clone size: -
CDR3 DNA: TGCAGCGCGGCAGGGTCACTCGATCAGCCCCAGCATTTT
CDR3 protein: CSAAGSLDQPQHF

D gene: -
V gene: TRBV15
J gene: TRBJ2-1
clone size: once
CDR3 DNA: TGTGCCACCAGCAGAGTCGAGAGGGGGAGAAATGAGCAGTTCTTC
CDR3 protein: CATSRVERGRNEQFF